This record looks at one TCR beta chain sequence and its context. The target antigen is unknown. The entry originates in a study of cytomegalovirus exposure and HLA in healthy donors. Study findings and constraints: A few CMV-associated chains proved CMV antigen-specific in vitro. Most TCRs appeared rarely, but some public TCRs recurred in many donors.

Whereas donors were nominally healthy upon sampling, unrecorded immune exposures were probable. CDR1 is MDHEN, CDR2 SYDVKM, per germline. The CDR3 is 18 amino acids. V was clipped by 3 bases and J by 3 bases; unmatched bases: 14. Primers included in the PCR were 60 Vbeta and 13 Jbeta primers. Using immunoSEQ multiplex PCR, the repertoire was profiled, and TCRdb retains in-frame clones only, with some absent. The sample includes roughly 150,000 clones, under 85% seen only once; the top ten take roughly 4.5%. The clonotype comes from a man aged 45-60 years in good health and CMV-seropositive. Sequences were obtained from PBMCs. The chain joins TRBV28 to TRBJ1-1; 9 nucleotides line up with TRBD1. CDR3 sequence (DNA): TGTGCCAGCAGTTTTGGCCCTAGGGACAGGGTCCGAGACACTGAAGCTTTCTTT. Translation: CASSFGPRDRVRDTEAFF.